Each of the 4 T cell receptor beta chains below was sequenced from the same sample in a study of vaccination and CD4 T cells after COVID-19. TCRdb recomputed calls from the PCR reads with MiXCR, one row per CDR3 protein. The table records 20,000 to 25,000 distinct CDR3 sequences, around 50% of them present only once. Here the sequenced sample was CD4+ T cells from blood, taken before SARS-CoV-2 vaccination. These receptors originate from a human donor who had recovered from COVID-19.

This chain links TRBV29-1 with TRBJ1-5, with TRBD1 matching 7 bases. The CDR3 runs to 11 residues. Germline lookup yields CDR1 SQVTM and CDR2 ANQGSEA. The ends lost 7 bases at V and 7 bases at J; junction bases unmatched: 4. CDR3 region: CSGTGVQPQHF. The CDR3 DNA reads TGCAGCGGTACAGGGGTACAGCCCCAGCATTTT.

V is TRBV7-9 and J is TRBJ1-1; D remains unclear. V was pared by 1 base and J by 8 bases, with 11 bases between. Germline V lookup: CDR1 SEHNR, CDR2 FQNEAQ (reference sequence). The CDR3 is 13 amino acids. The CDR3 coding sequence is TGTGCCAGCAGCTTAGTATATGTAGGAGAAGCTTTCTTT. Residues: CASSLVYVGEAFF.

The genes are TRBV7-2 and TRBJ2-7; possibly TRBD1 for D (6 bases). The germline V gene encodes CDR1 SGHTA and CDR2 FQGNSA. The CDR3 runs to 15 residues. The V end was cut by 1 base, the J end by 2 bases, with 12 bases between. The CDR3: CASSLDRASTYEQYF. CDR3 sequence (DNA): TGTGCCAGCAGCTTAGACAGGGCCTCGACCTACGAGCAGTACTTC. The full variable domain, rest sourced from reference TRBV7-2 and TRBJ2-7, is GAGVSQSPSNKVTEKGKDVELRCDPISGHTALYWYRQSLGQGLEFLIYFQGNSAPDKSGLPSDRFSAERTGGSVSTLTIQRTQQEDSAVYLCASSLDRASTYEQYFGPGTRLTVT.

V usage is TRBV20-1 and J usage is TRBJ1-2, with D perhaps matching TRBD1 (5 bases). V was shortened by 2 bases and J by 8 bases, with 18 bases between the two germline ends. In germline, CDR1 is DFQATT, CDR2 SNEGSKA (reference sequence). The CDR3 has 14 amino acids. CDR3 protein: CSARYPASGAGYTF. The CDR3 coding sequence is TGCAGTGCTAGATACCCCGCGTCCGGGGCGGGCTACACCTTC.